This record covers a single T cell receptor beta chain. What it binds is unknown. This sample stems from a study of cytomegalovirus exposure and HLA in healthy donors. Points from the study as a whole: Reportedly, HLA-A and HLA-B alleles of most subjects were accurately predicted from TCR beta.

The germline gives CDR1 MNHNS, CDR2 SASEGT. The length of the CDR3 is 16 residues. V gave up 3 bases and J gave up 6 bases; unmatched junction bases: 6. Amplification used 60 Vbeta primers and 13 Jbeta primers. Using immunoSEQ multiplex PCR, the repertoire was profiled, and TCRdb retains in-frame clones only, with some absent. Of about 180,000 clones in the sample, 80% were seen once. The TCR was taken from a man aged 30-40 years in good health and CMV-seropositive. V is TRBV6-1 and J is TRBJ1-5, with 12 bases fitting TRBD1. Sequenced material: PBMCs. CDR3 nucleotides: TGTGCCAGCAGTGATTACCGGGACAGGGGGCCTCAGCCCCAGCATTTT. It codes for CASSDYRDRGPQPQHF.